This record looks at one T cell receptor (beta chain) sequence and its context. Profiled with immunoSEQ multiplex PCR; TCRdb holds only in-frame clones, not every one. The data hold tens of thousands of clones, with around 80% observed a single time. These data are taken from a study of OX40 agonist ivuxolimab in advanced cancers. Germline V gene lookup returns CDR1 SGDLS and CDR2 YYNGEE. CDR3 size: 15 residues. Trimming took 3 bases from V and 0 from J, leaving 9 bases between them. Sample: CD4+ or CD8+ T cells sorted from blood, taken in a trial of the OX40 agonist ivuxolimab. The gene calls are TRBV9 and TRBJ2-2; tentatively, D is TRBD1 (5 bases). The TCR was taken from an adult with an advanced solid tumor such as melanoma, head and neck, liver or kidney cancer. CDR3 DNA sequence: TGTGCCAGCAGCGCTACAGGAACGAACACCGGGGAGCTGTTTTTT. Translated, it gives CASSATGTNTGELFF.